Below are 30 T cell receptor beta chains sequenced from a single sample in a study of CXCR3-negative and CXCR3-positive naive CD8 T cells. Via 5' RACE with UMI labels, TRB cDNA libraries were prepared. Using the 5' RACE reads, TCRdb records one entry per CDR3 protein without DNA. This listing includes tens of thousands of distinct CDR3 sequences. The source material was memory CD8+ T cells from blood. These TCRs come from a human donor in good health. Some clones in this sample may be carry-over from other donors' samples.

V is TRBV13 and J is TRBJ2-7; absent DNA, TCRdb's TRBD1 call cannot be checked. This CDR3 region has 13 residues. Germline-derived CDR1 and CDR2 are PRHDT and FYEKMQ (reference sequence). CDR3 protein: CASSLEQGDEQYF.

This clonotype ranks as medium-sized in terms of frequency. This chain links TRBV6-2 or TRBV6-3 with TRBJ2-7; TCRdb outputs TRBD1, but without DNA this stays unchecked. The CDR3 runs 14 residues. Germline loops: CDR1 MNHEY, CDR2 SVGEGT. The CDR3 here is CASSYSTGGYEQYF.

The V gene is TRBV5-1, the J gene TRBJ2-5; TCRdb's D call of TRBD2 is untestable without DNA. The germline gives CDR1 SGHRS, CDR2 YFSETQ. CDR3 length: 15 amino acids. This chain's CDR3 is CASSLVGGDGETQYF.

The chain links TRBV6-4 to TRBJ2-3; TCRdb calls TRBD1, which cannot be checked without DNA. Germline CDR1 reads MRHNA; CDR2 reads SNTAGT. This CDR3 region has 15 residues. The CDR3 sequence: CASSGTGGSTDTQYF.

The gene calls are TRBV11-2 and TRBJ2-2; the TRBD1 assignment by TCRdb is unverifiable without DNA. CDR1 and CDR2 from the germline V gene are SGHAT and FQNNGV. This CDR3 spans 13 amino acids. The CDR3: CASSLGVPGELFF.

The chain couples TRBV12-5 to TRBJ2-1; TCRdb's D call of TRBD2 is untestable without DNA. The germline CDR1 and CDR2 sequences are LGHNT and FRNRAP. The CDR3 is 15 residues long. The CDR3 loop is CASALAGGLWYEQFF.

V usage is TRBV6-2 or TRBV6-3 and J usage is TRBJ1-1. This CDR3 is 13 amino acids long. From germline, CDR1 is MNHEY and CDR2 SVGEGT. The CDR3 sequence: CASSYSRQTEAFF.

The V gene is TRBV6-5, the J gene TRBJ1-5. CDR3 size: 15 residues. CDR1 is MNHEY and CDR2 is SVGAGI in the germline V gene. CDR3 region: CASSYSMPGNQPQHF.

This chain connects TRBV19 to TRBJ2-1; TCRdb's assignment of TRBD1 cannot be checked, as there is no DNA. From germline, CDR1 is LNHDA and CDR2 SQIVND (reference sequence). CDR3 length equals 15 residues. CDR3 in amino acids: CASSIGQGGANEQFF.

This CDR3 reads CASRGVDQETQYF. The chain employs TRBV7-9 and TRBJ2-5; TCRdb's D call of TRBD1 is untestable without DNA. CDR1 and CDR2 from the germline V gene are SEHNR and FQNEAQ (reference sequence). The CDR3 runs 13 residues. Variable domain in full (rest from reference TRBV7-9 and TRBJ2-5): DTGVSQNPRHKITKRGQNVTFRCDPISEHNRLYWYRQTLGQGPEFLTYFQNEAQLEKSRLLSDRFSAERPKGSFSTLEIQRTEQGDSAMYLCASRGVDQETQYFGPGTRLLVL.

CDR3 protein: CASSRSVYYEQYF. The rearrangement uses TRBV7-9 and TRBJ2-7. The germline V gene encodes CDR1 SEHNR and CDR2 FQNEAQ (reference sequence). The CDR3 runs 13 residues. Filled out from reference TRBV7-9 and TRBJ2-7, the complete variable domain reads DTGVSQNPRHKITKRGQNVTFRCDPISEHNRLYWYRQTLGQGPEFLTYFQNEAQLEKSRLLSDRFSAERPKGSFSTLEIQRTEQGDSAMYLCASSRSVYYEQYFGPGTRLTVT.

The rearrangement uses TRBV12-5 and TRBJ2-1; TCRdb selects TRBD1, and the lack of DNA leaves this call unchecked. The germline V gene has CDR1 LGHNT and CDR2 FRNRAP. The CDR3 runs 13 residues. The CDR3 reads CASGLEGDNEQFF.

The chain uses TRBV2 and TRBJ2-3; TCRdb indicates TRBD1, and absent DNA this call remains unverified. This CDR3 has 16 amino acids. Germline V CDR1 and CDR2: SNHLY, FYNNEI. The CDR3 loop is CASGTGDPPSTDTQYF.

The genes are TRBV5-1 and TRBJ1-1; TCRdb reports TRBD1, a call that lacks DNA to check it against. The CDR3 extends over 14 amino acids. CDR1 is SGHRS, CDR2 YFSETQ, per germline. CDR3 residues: CASSPGDTNTEAFF.

The CDR3 spells CASGLGGYEQYF. The chain recombines TRBV11-2 with TRBJ2-7; the D gene TCRdb calls, TRBD2, cannot be checked with no DNA. The CDR3 runs 12 residues. CDR1 and CDR2 from the germline V gene are SGHAT and FQNNGV.

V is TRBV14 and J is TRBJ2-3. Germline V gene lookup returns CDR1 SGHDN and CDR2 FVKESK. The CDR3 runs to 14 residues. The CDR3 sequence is CASSQEGLTDTQYF.

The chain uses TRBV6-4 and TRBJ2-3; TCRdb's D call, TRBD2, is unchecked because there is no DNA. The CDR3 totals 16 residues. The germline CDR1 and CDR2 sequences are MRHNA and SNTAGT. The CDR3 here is CASSSSGTSAADTQYF.

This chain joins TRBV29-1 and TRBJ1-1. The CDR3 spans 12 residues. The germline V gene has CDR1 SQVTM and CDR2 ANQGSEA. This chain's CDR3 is CSVAGVNAEAFF.

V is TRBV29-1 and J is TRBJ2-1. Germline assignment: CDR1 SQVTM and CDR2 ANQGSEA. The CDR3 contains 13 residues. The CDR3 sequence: CSGNNGADNEQFF.

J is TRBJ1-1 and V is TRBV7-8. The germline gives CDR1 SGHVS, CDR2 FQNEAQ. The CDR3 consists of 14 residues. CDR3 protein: CASSPKAVNTEAFF.

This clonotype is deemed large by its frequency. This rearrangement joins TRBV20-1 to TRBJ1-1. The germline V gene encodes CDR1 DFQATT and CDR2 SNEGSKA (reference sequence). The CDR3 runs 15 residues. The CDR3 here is CSAREVTTRSTEAFF.

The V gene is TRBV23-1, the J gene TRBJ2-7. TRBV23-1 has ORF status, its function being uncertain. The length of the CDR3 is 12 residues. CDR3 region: CASSQSSRVGYF.

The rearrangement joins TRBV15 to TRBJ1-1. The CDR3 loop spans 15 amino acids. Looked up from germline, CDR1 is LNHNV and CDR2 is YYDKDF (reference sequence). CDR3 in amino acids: CATSRDDKALTEAFF.

The CDR3: CSVVGHNTEAFF. The chain links TRBV29-1 to TRBJ1-1. Germline V lookup: CDR1 SQVTM, CDR2 ANQGSEA. The CDR3 length is 12 residues.

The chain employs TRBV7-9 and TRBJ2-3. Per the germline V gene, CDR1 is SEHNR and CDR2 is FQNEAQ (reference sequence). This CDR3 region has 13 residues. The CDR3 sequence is CASSLPSTDTQYF.

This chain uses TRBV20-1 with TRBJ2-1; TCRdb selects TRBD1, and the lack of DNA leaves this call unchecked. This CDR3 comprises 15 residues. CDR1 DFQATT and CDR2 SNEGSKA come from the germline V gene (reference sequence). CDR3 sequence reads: CSARDRGAIYNEQFF.

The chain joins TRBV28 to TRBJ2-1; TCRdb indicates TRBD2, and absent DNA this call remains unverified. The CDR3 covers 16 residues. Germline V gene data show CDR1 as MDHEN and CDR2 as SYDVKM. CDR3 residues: CASSQTGLATYNEQFF.

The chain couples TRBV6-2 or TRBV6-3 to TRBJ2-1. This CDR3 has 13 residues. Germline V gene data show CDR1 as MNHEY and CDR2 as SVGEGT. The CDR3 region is CASSGGSYNEQFF.

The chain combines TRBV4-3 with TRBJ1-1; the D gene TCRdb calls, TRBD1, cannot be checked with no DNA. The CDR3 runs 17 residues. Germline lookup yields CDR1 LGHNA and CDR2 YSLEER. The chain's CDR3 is CASSQSEGRHMNTEAFF.

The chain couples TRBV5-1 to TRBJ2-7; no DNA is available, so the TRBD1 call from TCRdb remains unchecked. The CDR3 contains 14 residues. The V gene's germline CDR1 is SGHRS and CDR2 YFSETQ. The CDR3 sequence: CASSHTGTGDEQYF.